The present entry profiles one TCR beta chain with its context. Only in-frame clones appear in the TCRdb table, and some are missing; sequencing was by immunoSEQ multiplex PCR. The repertoire holds 200,000 to 250,000 clones, with around four fifths as singletons. This sample is part of a study of cytomegalovirus exposure and HLA in healthy donors. The CDR3 contains 14 residues. With V trimmed by 4 bases and J by 7 bases, 7 bases remained unmatched. Per the germline V gene, CDR1 is SGHDT and CDR2 is YYEEEE. This receptor was obtained from a woman aged 25-40 years in good health and CMV-seropositive. The rearrangement uses TRBV5-6 and TRBJ2-2, with 7 positions matching TRBD2. Sequencing used PBMCs. CDR3 in amino acids: CASSQAGGIGELFF. The CDR3 DNA sequence: TGTGCCAGCAGCCAAGCCGGGGGGATCGGGGAGCTGTTTTTT.